Listed below are T cell receptor beta chains from one sample, sequenced in a study of blood T cell repertoires in COVID-19. TCRdb keeps only in-frame clones here, not all; method: immunoSEQ multiplex PCR. The table shows approximately 290,000 clones, with approximately 85% occurring only once. The sample taken for sequencing was PBMCs or T cells enriched from blood (not recorded which). The source of these receptors is a woman in her twenties or thirties who had recovered from COVID-19. The CDR3 runs from the conserved cysteine through the conserved F or W. A D gene is named only where the DNA matches it firmly. Clone size is stated in some rows and not others, as once, few, many or a class when expanded.

clone_size	j_call	v_call	d_call	cdr3_nt	cdr3_aa
NA	TRBJ2-1	TRBV7-3	NA	TGTGCCAGCAGCTTAACCCTGACTAGCTCCTACAATGAGCAGTTCTTC	CASSLTLTSSYNEQFF
NA	TRBJ1-2	TRBV19	NA	TGTGCCAGTAACGTGCTGGGGGGAGGCTACACCTTC	CASNVLGGGYTF
NA	TRBJ2-1	TRBV4-1	TRBD2	TGCGCCAGCAGCCAAGATCCCGGACTAGCGGGAGACTCCTACAATGAGCAGTTCTTC	CASSQDPGLAGDSYNEQFF
NA	TRBJ2-7	TRBV6-5	NA	TGTGCCAGCACTCCGGAGGCACCGCCCCCCCGGGAGCAGTACTTC	CASTPEAPPPREQYF
NA	TRBJ2-3	TRBV9	NA	TGTGCCAGCAGCCTGGGAGTGGGACAATATGCTTCAGATACGCAGTATTTT	CASSLGVGQYASDTQYF
NA	TRBJ2-5	TRBV28	NA	TGTGCCAGCAGTGCCCCCCTGCCCTCAGGGACCCAGTACTTC	CASSAPLPSGTQYF
NA	TRBJ2-1	TRBV10-1	NA	TGCGCCAGCAGTGGGCTGACAGGACTTTCCTACAATGAGCAGTTCTTC	CASSGLTGLSYNEQFF
NA	TRBJ1-1	TRBV5-1	TRBD1	TGCGCCAGCAGCTTTGACAGGGGGCGCAGAGCTTTCTTT	CASSFDRGRRAFF
NA	TRBJ1-1	TRBV15	TRBD1	TGTGCCACCAGCGCCTACCCGGGACAGGGGGGTGAAGCTTTCTTT	CATSAYPGQGGEAFF
NA	TRBJ2-1	TRBV18	TRBD1	TGTGCCAGCTCACCTTTGACAGGGAACAATGAGCAGTTCTTC	CASSPLTGNNEQFF
NA	TRBJ1-2	TRBV6-5	NA	TGTGCCAGCAGTTACTCGAGCACGACTAACTATGGCTACACCTTC	CASSYSSTTNYGYTF
NA	TRBJ2-1	TRBV3-1/TRBV3-2	TRBD2	TGTGCCAGCAGCCACGGACTAGCTTACAATGAGCAGTTCTTC	CASSHGLAYNEQFF
once	TRBJ2-3	TRBV13	NA	TGTGCCAGCAGCGATAGGGGGGGTCAAAGCGCAGATACGCAGTATTTT	CASSDRGGQSADTQYF
NA	TRBJ1-5	TRBV5-8	TRBD1	TGTGCCAGCAGCCCCCGGGACAGGGTCGTCAATCAGCCCCAGCATTTT	CASSPRDRVVNQPQHF
once	TRBJ2-1	TRBV7-6	TRBD2	TGTGCCAGCAGCTACGGACTAGCGAGGGACGTAGCTGACAATGAGCAGTTCTTC	CASSYGLARDVADNEQFF
NA	TRBJ2-5	TRBV29-1	NA	TGCAGCGTTGAAGGTGACTTTCAAGAGACCCAGTACTTC	CSVEGDFQETQYF
NA	TRBJ2-5	TRBV28	NA	TGTGCCAGCAGTCTCAGGGGACGAGGACCTCAAGAGACCCAGTACTTC	CASSLRGRGPQETQYF
NA	TRBJ2-1	TRBV7-8	TRBD2	TGTGCCAGCAGCTCCGTAAGGCGGGGGGTTAACAATGAGCAGTTCTTC	CASSSVRRGVNNEQFF
NA	TRBJ2-2	TRBV11-2	TRBD2	TGTGCCAGCAGCTTAGACACAGGATATGAGGGGACTAGCGGGACCGGGGAGCTGTTTTTT	CASSLDTGYEGTSGTGELFF
once	TRBJ2-3	TRBV10-1	TRBD2	TGCGCCAAACTAGCGGGGGGCCAGGGTACGCAGTATTTT	CAKLAGGQGTQYF
NA	TRBJ1-1	TRBV18	NA	TGTGCCAGCTCACCTCAGCGGGGAATCGGAGACACTGAAGCTTTCTTT	CASSPQRGIGDTEAFF
few	TRBJ2-7	TRBV4-1	NA	TGCGCCAGCAGCCGGGGCAGGGCCTCCTACGAGCAGTACTTC	CASSRGRASYEQYF
NA	TRBJ2-2	TRBV5-1	TRBD2	TGCGCCAGCTGTGGACTAGCGGGGTCCGGGGAGCTGTTTTTT	CASCGLAGSGELFF
NA	TRBJ2-3	TRBV28	TRBD2	TGTGCCAGCAGTTTAGCGCGACTAGCGGGAGCAGATACGCAGTATTTT	CASSLARLAGADTQYF
NA	TRBJ1-1	TRBV7-8	NA	TGTGCCAGCAGCGCGCAACAGGGAGTGAACACTGAAGCTTTCTTT	CASSAQQGVNTEAFF
NA	TRBJ2-5	TRBV7-9	NA	TGTGCCAGCAGTATACATGGAGCGGCCTGGCGAGAGACCCAGTACTTC	CASSIHGAAWRETQYF
NA	TRBJ1-5	TRBV19	NA	TGTGCCAGTAAGTTCGGGGAGGGTCAGCCCCAGCATTTT	CASKFGEGQPQHF
NA	TRBJ1-1	TRBV19	NA	TGTGCCAGTAGGGCCCCGACAGGCGCTGAAGCTTTCTTT	CASRAPTGAEAFF
once	TRBJ2-3	TRBV3-1/TRBV3-2	TRBD2	TGTGCCAGCAGCCAAGGGCGACTAGCGGGGGGCACAGATACGCAGTATTTT	CASSQGRLAGGTDTQYF
NA	TRBJ1-1	TRBV7-9	NA	TGTGCCAGCAGCTCGCAGGGAGGCGCTGAAGCTTTCTTT	CASSSQGGAEAFF
NA	TRBJ2-2	TRBV9	NA	TGTGCCAGCAGGGGACAGAACACCGGGGAGCTGTTTTTT	CASRGQNTGELFF
NA	TRBJ2-3	TRBV11-3	TRBD2	TGTGCCAGCAGCTCCGGGACTAGCAGCACAGATACGCAGTATTTT	CASSSGTSSTDTQYF
NA	TRBJ1-4	TRBV6-1	NA	TGTGCCAGCAGTGGGCGGAGTACAGGGACGGCTAATGAAAAACTGTTTTTT	CASSGRSTGTANEKLFF
NA	TRBJ2-7	TRBV19	NA	TGTGCCAGTAGTATAGGGGGCCCCTCCTACGAGCAGTACTTC	CASSIGGPSYEQYF
NA	TRBJ1-5	TRBV28	TRBD1	TGTGCCAGCAGGACAGGGTATCAGCCCCAGCATTTT	CASRTGYQPQHF
NA	TRBJ2-1	TRBV2	NA	TGTGCCAGCAGTGACCCACTACTAGTCAATGAGCAGTTCTTC	CASSDPLLVNEQFF
NA	TRBJ1-2	TRBV15	NA	TGTGCCACCAGCAGAGATACCAGGGCTAACTATGGCTACACCTTC	CATSRDTRANYGYTF
once	TRBJ1-2	TRBV3-1/TRBV3-2	TRBD1	TGTGCCAGCAGCCAAGTTACAGGGGGCGGCTATGGCTACACCTTC	CASSQVTGGGYGYTF
NA	TRBJ2-1	TRBV5-8	NA	TGTGCCAGCAGCTTCGAAAGCGGGCTCTCCTACAATGAGCAGTTCTTC	CASSFESGLSYNEQFF